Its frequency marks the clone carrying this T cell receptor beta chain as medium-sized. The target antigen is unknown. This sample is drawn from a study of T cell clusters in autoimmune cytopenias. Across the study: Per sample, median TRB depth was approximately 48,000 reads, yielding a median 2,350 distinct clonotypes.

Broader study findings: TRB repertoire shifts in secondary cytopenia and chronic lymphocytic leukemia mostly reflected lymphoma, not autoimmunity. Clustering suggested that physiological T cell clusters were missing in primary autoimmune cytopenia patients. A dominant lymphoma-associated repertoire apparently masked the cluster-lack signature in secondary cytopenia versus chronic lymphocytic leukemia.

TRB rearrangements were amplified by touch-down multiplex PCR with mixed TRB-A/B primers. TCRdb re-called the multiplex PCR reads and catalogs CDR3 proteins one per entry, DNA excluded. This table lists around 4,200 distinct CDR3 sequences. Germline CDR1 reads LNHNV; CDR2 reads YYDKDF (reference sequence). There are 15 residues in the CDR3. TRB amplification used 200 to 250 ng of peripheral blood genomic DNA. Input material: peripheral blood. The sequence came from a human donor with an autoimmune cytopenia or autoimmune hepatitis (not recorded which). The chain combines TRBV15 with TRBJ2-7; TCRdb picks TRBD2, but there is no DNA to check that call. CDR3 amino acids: CATSSSGRASNEQYF.